This T cell receptor beta chain was retrieved from a study of blood T cell repertoires in COVID-19. Study-level background: Material from acute and convalescent COVID-19 was sourced from the United States, Italy and Spain. PBMCs, B-cell-depleted T cells, or T cells provided the cDNA or gDNA that made up the material.

Enrollment of patients from Seattle took place during active infection, with longitudinal follow-up. In the original analysis: Reference gene primer amplification yielded estimated nucleated cell counts. Sequencing used immunoSEQ multiplex PCR; TCRdb keeps in-frame clones, though not all of them. That table gives V, J and clone size, and the DNA gave D and trimming. The data contain 220,000 or so clones, 75% to 85% of them singletons. The J segment lost 0 bases and the V segment lost 1 base, leaving 5 bases of the junction unmatched. The CDR3 is 16 residues long. Germline CDR1 is LNHNV and CDR2 is YYDKDF (reference sequence).

The gene calls are TRBV15 and TRBJ1-1; 7 bases fit TRBD1. Material: peripheral blood. This TCR was sampled from an elderly woman with COVID-19, enrolled during active disease. The CDR3 coding sequence is TGTGCCACCAGCAGAGCCCCAACAGGGGTGAACACTGAAGCTTTCTTT. Translated, it gives CATSRAPTGVNTEAFF.